Included here is one TCR beta chain sequence, with context. Other DNA sequences in this specimen translate into the identical CDR3. The assay was immunoSEQ multiplex PCR, and TCRdb's table has in-frame clones only and misses some. The table lists 45,000 to 55,000 clones, over 90% of them singletons. This sample was included in a study of T cell changes during pregnancy in multiple sclerosis. Germline CDR1 and CDR2: LGHNA and YSLEER. V lost 0 bases to trimming and J lost 4 bases, with 7 bases between them. CDR3 size: 13 residues. This specimen was peripheral blood, taken in the third trimester of pregnancy. The chain combines TRBV4-3 with TRBJ2-7, with D perhaps matching TRBD2 (6 bases). The TCR comes from a female donor with multiple sclerosis, enrolled in a pregnancy study. CDR3 DNA sequence: TGCGCCAGCAGCCAAGATCGGGGGTACGAGCAGTACTTC. This translates into CASSQDRGYEQYF.